This is a list of T cell receptor beta chains from one sample in a study of cytomegalovirus exposure and HLA in healthy donors. Data came from immunoSEQ multiplex PCR; TCRdb stores just in-frame clones and leaves some out. The table records about 180,000 clones, approximately 84% of them present only once. The material sequenced was PBMCs. The receptors were sampled from a boy aged 2-9 years in good health and CMV-seronegative. Both conserved end residues are part of each CDR3. A D gene is named only where the DNA matches it firmly. Expanded clones are given a class, and other clones once, few, many or no size at all.

CDR3 length	clone size	V gene	D gene	J gene	CDR3 DNA	CDR3 protein
14	.	TRBV7-9	.	TRBJ1-5	TGTGCCAGCAGCGAAGGGGGAAGGAATCAGCCCCAGCATTTT	CASSEGGRNQPQHF
14	once	TRBV6-1	TRBD2	TRBJ2-1	TGTGCCAGCAGTGAACCTCGGGACTATCGCGAGCAGTTCTTC	CASSEPRDYREQFF
16	.	TRBV4-1	TRBD1	TRBJ2-7	TGCGCCAGCAGCCAAGTCTTGTGGGACAGGGGATTCGAGCAGTACTTC	CASSQVLWDRGFEQYF
14	.	TRBV5-1	.	TRBJ1-1	TGCGCCAGCAGCTTGGCCTGGAGGGACACTGAAGCTTTCTTT	CASSLAWRDTEAFF
16	.	TRBV5-1	TRBD1	TRBJ1-1	TGCGCCAGCAGCAGCGACAGGGGGCCGATGAACACTGAAGCTTTCTTT	CASSSDRGPMNTEAFF
12	few	TRBV12-5	.	TRBJ1-4	TGTGCTAGTGGTTTGGCCGCTGAAAACGGGTTTTTT	CASGLAAENGFF
15	.	TRBV27	.	TRBJ2-7	TGTGCCAGCAGTTTCTCCAGGGCGTTCACCTACGAGCAGTACTTC	CASSFSRAFTYEQYF
14	.	TRBV28	.	TRBJ1-5	TGTGCCAGCACCAGGGTCTATAGCAATCAGCCCCAGCATTTT	CASTRVYSNQPQHF
12	once	TRBV5-1	.	TRBJ1-3	TGCGCCAGCAGTGACTCTGGAAACACCGTATATTTT	CASSDSGNTVYF
17	.	TRBV7-3	TRBD2	TRBJ2-1	TGTGCCAGCAGCCCGACCGGGGGGGCGGAGAGGGAGAATGAGCAGTTCTTC	CASSPTGGAERENEQFF
21	.	TRBV7-7	TRBD2	TRBJ2-1	TGTGCTAGCAGCTTATCTCCCGGACTAGCGGGAGCGTTGGCCCCACACAATGAGCAGTTCTTC	CASSLSPGLAGALAPHNEQFF
14	.	TRBV29-1	TRBD1	TRBJ1-4	TGCAGCGTAGGTCGACAGGGTAATAATGAAAAACTGTTTTTT	CSVGRQGNNEKLFF
16	.	TRBV7-8	TRBD2	TRBJ2-3	TGTGCCAGCAGCTCGTGGACTAGCGGGAGTACAGATACGCAGTATTTT	CASSSWTSGSTDTQYF
13	.	TRBV15	TRBD1	TRBJ2-7	TGTGCCACCAGCAGAGATACAGGGGCCGAGCAGTACTTC	CATSRDTGAEQYF
13	.	TRBV6-1	.	TRBJ1-2	TGTGCCAGCAGCATACAGGTTAACTATGGCTACACCTTC	CASSIQVNYGYTF